Listed below are T cell receptor beta chains from one sample, sequenced in a study of blood T cell repertoires in COVID-19. Method: immunoSEQ multiplex PCR; TCRdb's copy keeps in-frame clones and lacks some. The repertoire includes roughly 480,000 clones, roughly 89% of them detected once, and about 1% sits in the top ten. The sample taken for sequencing was peripheral blood. The receptors originated from a man younger than 35 with COVID-19, enrolled during active disease. Each CDR3 is given with its conserved first and last residue. A D gene is named only where the DNA matches it firmly. Expanded clones are given a class, and other clones once, few, many or no size at all.

>TRBD2|TRBJ2-1|-|TRBV4-1
TGCGCCAGCAGCCAAGATTTGACTAGCGGGGGGGATACCGCCTACAATGAGCAGTTCTTC
CASSQDLTSGGDTAYNEQFF
>-|TRBJ1-4|-|TRBV18
TGTGCCAGCTCACCACCCGGGTCGACAACTAATGAAAAACTGTTTTTT
CASSPPGSTTNEKLFF
>TRBD2|TRBJ2-7|-|TRBV5-4
TGTGCCAGCAGCTCTCTAGCGGGAGACTACGAGCAGTACTTC
CASSSLAGDYEQYF
>TRBD1|TRBJ1-5|-|TRBV5-6
TGTGCCAGCAGCCCGTGGGACAGGGCGAATCAGCCCCAGCATTTT
CASSPWDRANQPQHF
>-|TRBJ2-3|-|TRBV6-1
TGTGCCAGCAGTGGCCACGGGACACCTAGCACAGATACGCAGTATTTT
CASSGHGTPSTDTQYF
>TRBD1|TRBJ2-2|-|TRBV6-1
TGTGCCAGCAGTGAAGACAGGGGTCGGAACACCGGGGAGCTGTTTTTT
CASSEDRGRNTGELFF
>-|TRBJ2-5|-|TRBV3-1/TRBV3-2
TGTGCCAGCAGCCAAGATCGGGAATTCCAGCGGGAGACCCAGTACTTC
CASSQDREFQRETQYF
>-|TRBJ1-1|-|TRBV27
TGTGCCAGCAGTTTATCGATCTGGGGGGTGAACACTGAAGCTTTCTTT
CASSLSIWGVNTEAFF
>TRBD2|TRBJ2-3|-|TRBV27
TGTGCCAGCAGTTTCCTAGCGGGGGGCCCCACAGATACGCAGTATTTT
CASSFLAGGPTDTQYF
>-|TRBJ2-5|-|TRBV5-8
TGTGCCAGCAGCTTGGGCTACGAAGAGACCCAGTACTTC
CASSLGYEETQYF
>TRBD2|TRBJ2-1|-|TRBV6-5
TGTGCCAGCAGTCGGTCGGGACTAGAGTACAATGAGCAGTTCTTC
CASSRSGLEYNEQFF
>-|TRBJ1-2|-|TRBV4-2
TGTGCCAGCAGCCAAGATGCGGGACCCTATGGCTACACCTTC
CASSQDAGPYGYTF
>-|TRBJ1-1|-|TRBV28
TGTGCCAGCAGACTCAGACCAGGGGAGTCTGAAGCTTTCTTT
CASRLRPGESEAFF
>-|TRBJ1-4|-|TRBV9
TGTGCCAGCAGCGTAGCAACAGGGAGTAATGAAAAACTGTTTTTT
CASSVATGSNEKLFF
>TRBD2|TRBJ2-5|few|TRBV11-2
TGTGCCAGCAGCCCAGCGCCCCCGGGACTAGCGGGGCAAGAGACCCAGTACTTC
CASSPAPPGLAGQETQYF
>-|TRBJ2-2|once|TRBV29-1
TGCAGCGCCCGGGACTTCACGAACACCGGGGAGCTGTTTTTT
CSARDFTNTGELFF
>TRBD2|TRBJ2-2|once|TRBV5-1
TGCGCCAGCAGCCGAGGACTAGCGGGGGCGAACACCGGGGAGCTGTTTTTT
CASSRGLAGANTGELFF
>-|TRBJ1-5|-|TRBV7-3
TGTGCCAGCAGCCGATCCCAACAGGGCTCCAATCAGCCCCAGCATTTT
CASSRSQQGSNQPQHF
>-|TRBJ2-5|-|TRBV19
TGTGCCAGTAGTATTCAGATCGGGGGTTCGGAGACCCAGTACTTC
CASSIQIGGSETQYF
>TRBD2|TRBJ2-1|few|TRBV3-1/TRBV3-2
TGTGCCAGCAACCGGGGGGGCATGGAGCAGTTCTTC
CASNRGGMEQFF
>TRBD1|TRBJ1-4|few|TRBV7-9
TGTGCCAGCAGCTTGGACAGGGCTAATGAAAAACTGTTTTTT
CASSLDRANEKLFF
>-|TRBJ2-3|-|TRBV15
TGTGCCACCCAACGCCGGCAGGGTTATACGCAGTATTTT
CATQRRQGYTQYF
>-|TRBJ1-2|once|TRBV10-2
TGCGCCAGCAGTGAGACGAGCCAGGACAATGGCTACACCTTC
CASSETSQDNGYTF
>-|TRBJ2-3|once|TRBV21-1
TGTGCCAGCAGCACTCCCCTGGGGAGCCTAGACGAGTATACGCAGTATTTT
CASSTPLGSLDEYTQYF
>-|TRBJ1-1|-|TRBV6-5
TGTGCCACAACAGGGAACGTAAGGATGAACACTGAAGCTTTCTTT
CATTGNVRMNTEAFF
>-|TRBJ2-2|-|TRBV20-1
TGCAGTGCTAGTTGGGAGACCGGGGAGCTGTTTTTT
CSASWETGELFF
>-|TRBJ2-7|-|TRBV2
TGTGCCAGCAGTGGACAGTATGGGGCCTACGAGCAGTACTTC
CASSGQYGAYEQYF
>-|TRBJ1-2|-|TRBV2
TGTGCCAGCAGTGACCAGGGCCTCTATGGCTACACCTTC
CASSDQGLYGYTF
>TRBD2|TRBJ2-3|-|TRBV2
TGTGCCAGCAGTCGCTGGACTAGCGGATCCACAGATACGCAGTATTTT
CASSRWTSGSTDTQYF
>-|TRBJ2-7|-|TRBV5-6
TGTGCCAGCAGACGAGAGGGTACGGGGGCCTACGAGCAGTACTTC
CASRREGTGAYEQYF
>-|TRBJ1-2|-|TRBV6-1
TGTGCCAGCAGTGAAGGGGTGAAAGGGACTTATGGCTACACCTTC
CASSEGVKGTYGYTF
>-|TRBJ1-4|-|TRBV19
TGTGCCAGTACCGGCCCTTATGCGGGTGAAAAACTGTTTTTT
CASTGPYAGEKLFF
>-|TRBJ1-3|-|TRBV19
TGTGCCAGTAGTATCTCTGCAGTCTCTGGAAACACCATATATTTT
CASSISAVSGNTIYF
>TRBD2|TRBJ2-2|-|TRBV3-1/TRBV3-2
TGTGCCAGCAGCCATTCCCGCGGGGGGAACACCGGGGAGCTGTTTTTT
CASSHSRGGNTGELFF
>-|TRBJ1-1|few|TRBV5-4
TGTGCCAGCAGCTTGGGTGGGAATGTAAGGGGAAGTGAAGCTTTCTTT
CASSLGGNVRGSEAFF
>TRBD2|TRBJ2-2|-|TRBV6-5
TGTGCCAGCACCCCCGGGACTAGCCAGGCCGGGGAGCTGTTTTTT
CASTPGTSQAGELFF
>TRBD1|TRBJ2-1|-|TRBV11-1
TGTGCCAGCAACCAAAGGGGAGGGACAGGGAAATATGAGCAGTTCTTC
CASNQRGGTGKYEQFF
>-|TRBJ1-4|-|TRBV19
TGTGCCAGTAGTCCGGATACAGGAGAGAATGAAAAACTGTTTTTT
CASSPDTGENEKLFF
>TRBD2|TRBJ2-1|-|TRBV27
TGTGCCAGCAGTTCGGGACTAGCGGAGTACAATGAGCAGTTCTTC
CASSSGLAEYNEQFF
>TRBD1|TRBJ2-4|-|TRBV6-6
TGTGCCAGCAGTCTGAACCGGGACAGGGGGTTACAAAACATTCAGTACTTC
CASSLNRDRGLQNIQYF
>TRBD2|TRBJ2-1|-|TRBV5-4
TGTGCCAGCAGCTTGATCAATATTGGACTAGCGGGGATCAATGAGCAGTTCTTC
CASSLINIGLAGINEQFF
>TRBD2|TRBJ2-1|-|TRBV2
TGTGCCAGCATGTTCAGCGGGGGGAAACGGGCCTACAATGAGCAGTTCTTC
CASMFSGGKRAYNEQFF
>TRBD2|TRBJ2-7|-|TRBV28
TGTGCCAGCAGATGGACTAGCGGGAGATCTTATTCCGAGCAGTACTTC
CASRWTSGRSYSEQYF
>-|TRBJ2-2|-|TRBV19
TGTGCCAGTAGTATAGTAAAGCGTTCGGTCTGGAGCACCGGGGAGCTGTTTTTT
CASSIVKRSVWSTGELFF